This T cell receptor (beta chain) was sequenced for a study of T cell responses to AZD1222 COVID-19 vaccine. Clones were sequenced by immunoSEQ multiplex PCR, and TCRdb holds only the in-frame ones, with some missing. The data hold 85,000 to 100,000 clones, with 85% to 90% observed a single time. V dropped 4 bases and J dropped 1 base, with 9 bases sitting between them. Looked up from germline, CDR1 is KGHDR and CDR2 is SFDVKD. The CDR3 covers 15 residues. The rearrangement joins TRBV24-1 to TRBJ2-2; D is perhaps TRBD1 (6 bases). Sample: peripheral blood, taken on day 0 of AZD1222 vaccination. This TCR derives from an adult in good health. CDR3 bases: TGTGCCACCAGTGAATGGGGACAGAACACCGGGGAGCTGTTTTTT. Amino acid sequence: CATSEWGQNTGELFF.